This TCR beta chain was profiled in a study of blood T cells in healthy people across ages. Broader study findings: Not knowing donor CMV status may have confounded expanded clonotype changes.

Concerning this clonotype itself: Its antigen is as yet unknown. A read error may produce the germline difference seen at one junction end.

Using a J-beta primer mix together with a sample-barcoded 5' primer, a second PCR was run for roughly 6 to 12 cycles. Each cDNA molecule was tagged by a template-switch adaptor with 12 random nucleotides. The yield of each sample was at least 3 million CDR3-containing paired-end reads. TCRdb reanalysed the 5' RACE reads using MiXCR and keeps one entry per CDR3 protein. The sample has about a million distinct CDR3 sequences; around 49% are singletons. The CDR3 sequence is 14 residues long. Per the germline V gene, CDR1 is MGHRA and CDR2 is YSYEKL. What was sequenced was blood. The sequence came from a man in his thirties or forties in good health. V is TRBV4-1 and J is TRBJ2-7, with a weak D call TRBD2 (5 bases). Here the CDR3 DNA reads TGCACCAGCAGCCAAGATCCGGGGTCCTACGAGCAGTACTTC. Amino acid sequence: CTSSQDPGSYEQYF.